The clone carrying this TCR beta chain was seen ten or more times. What it binds is not known. This specimen comes from a study of early T cells in non-severe SARS-CoV-2 infection. Study details: Chains were not paired, and sequencing was done on bulk RNA from unsorted whole blood. Study-level results: Matching against VDJdb likely underestimated virus-specific expansions, favoring anti-spike CD8.

Unique molecular identifiers were attached to individual cDNA molecules. TCRdb itself ran the 5' RACE reads through MiXCR, one entry per CDR3 protein. Of about 21,000 distinct CDR3 sequences listed, 4.5% to 6% were seen once; the top ten hold about 14%. Germline CDR1 DFQATT, CDR2 SNEGSKA (reference sequence). This CDR3 is built from 14 residues. After removal of 6 bases from V and 4 bases from J, the junction contained 12 bases not matched to a gene. The sample was whole blood, taken at baseline. The TCR comes from an adult who was a healthcare worker with PCR-confirmed SARS-CoV-2 infection or an uninfected control (not recorded which). The chain couples TRBV20-1 to TRBJ2-7; 7 bases line up with TRBD1. The CDR3, as DNA: TGCAGTGCCCGTCCTTCCGGGACAGAATACGAGCAGTACTTC. This sequence encodes CSARPSGTEYEQYF.